Sequencing of this TCR beta chain was carried out in a study of shared clonotypes between healthy human individuals (dated by TCRdb to about 2020). Describing the broader study: A few men and a couple of women, aged 18 to 49 years, made up the cohort. Between about 0.85 and 8.9 billion PBMCs per donor were obtained by leukapheresis. To increase sequencing depth and limit assay-specific biases, TCR repertoire library preparation and sequencing were carried out by different laboratories using diverse techniques. For each donor, CD4 naive and CD4 memory were each run on three plates, CD8 naive on two plates, and CD8 memory on one plate. To estimate repertoire size and how much clonotypes are shared between individuals, the study performed deep sequencing of blood TCR repertoires from about five healthy adults.

The CDR3 covers 14 residues, taking in both the cysteine and the phenylalanine. Only CDR3 DNA remains: 42 bases, in frame from the first base. CDR1 and CDR2, per the germline V gene (reference sequence), are MNHEY and SMNVEV. V and J are truncated by 5 bases and 0 bases respectively, leaving an intervening sequence of 5 bases. TCR CDR3 regions were amplified from genomic DNA by multiplex PCR using the deep immunoSEQ assay. Genomic DNA extracted from each cell subset was distributed evenly over all wells of several immunoSEQ 96-well plates, and each plate served as one replicate. Each replicate PCR for sorted subsets received 200 ng genomic DNA, equal to roughly 30,000 T cell genomes. Purified libraries were quantified with a Qubit 3.0 fluorometer, sized on a Bioanalyzer 2100, and re-quantified with the KAPA Library Quantification kit. Every immunoSEQ 96-well plate was sequenced on a dedicated single-read 150-cycle Illumina NextSeq 550 flow cell. Per the source publication's procedure: Because the immunoSEQ output included only junctional sequences and no quality scores, the filtering could not be the same as the filtering used for full-length reads. Sequences were annotated with PyIR, a Python wrapper for IgBLAST v1.9, and V/J genes and CDR3 were assigned using IMGT germline references. Reads were filtered out if the reads had weak V/J assignments (E-value above 1e-6), no CDR3, stop codons, out-of-frame junctions, or ambiguous translated residues. V3J clonotypes were defined as sequences sharing the same inferred V gene, J gene, and CDR3 amino acid sequence. Percentage overlap between repertoires was calculated by dividing the number of shared unique clonotypes by the size of the smaller repertoire. RTK rarefaction, the Chao1 estimator, and Recon v2.1 estimates of unobserved clonotypes were used to assess repertoire richness. Generation probabilities were computed with OLGA for all TCRbeta clonotypes obtained by the gDNA method from four donors. Entries here come from immuneACCESS through TCRdb and include only in-frame sequences with V and J called. Some clones fail to appear in such tables; in the studies checked, an unresolved V gene covers under half of the shortfall, and the cause of the remainder is unknown. That table furnishes V, J and clone size, whereas the DNA furnished D and trimming. For this sample there are nearly 2 million clones; around 96% appear just once. Of the sample, roughly 1% falls within the top ten clones.

Paper-wide results and their limitations: Across four donors, approximately 5% of naive CD4, roughly 3.5% of naive CD8, about 2.3% of memory CD4, and roughly 0.41% of memory CD8 clonotypes were shared. Incomplete sequencing was indicated by rarefaction of sorted-subset datasets, despite the large sequencing depth. Based on pairwise subsampling, the degree of clonotype sharing among donors was expected to be affected by sequencing depth. Only blood was sampled, and tissue TCR repertoires likely differ from those in blood. Clonotypes shared by all four sorted-subset donors showed higher generation probabilities than non-shared clonotypes. The genetic and exposure-history diversity represented was limited by the small number of donors. Naive subsets generally had larger estimated clonotype richness than memory subsets did.

A note on this clone: There is no known antigen for this receptor. No base quality information exists; no much larger clone differs at one position.

For the CD8 naive samples, CD45RO-negative cells were positively selected for CCR7, yielding a CD45RA+CCR7+ population from which TemRA cells were excluded. Donors were healthy HIV-negative adults with no recently reported acute infections or vaccinations. Every donor was a Caucasian adult residing in Nashville, Tennessee, USA. After blood collection by leukapheresis, PBMCs were isolated using Ficoll-Histopaque density gradient centrifugation and then cryopreserved in the vapor phase of liquid nitrogen. Analytical flow cytometry was used to check the purity and quantity of every magnetically sorted T cell population. Each sorted fraction had its genomic DNA isolated and then quantified by UV absorbance on a Nanodrop 2000c.

The chain is encoded by TRBV27 joined to TRBJ1-6; the D gene cannot be named for sure. This TCR derives from a young man in good health. The sequencing input was naive CD8+ T cells sorted from blood. Read against the paper, the sample's cell subset or site label means: CD45RA+CCR7+. The sequenced DNA is TGTGCCAGCAGTCGGGACTCCTATAATTCACCCCTCCACTTT. The encoded protein is CASSRDSYNSPLHF.